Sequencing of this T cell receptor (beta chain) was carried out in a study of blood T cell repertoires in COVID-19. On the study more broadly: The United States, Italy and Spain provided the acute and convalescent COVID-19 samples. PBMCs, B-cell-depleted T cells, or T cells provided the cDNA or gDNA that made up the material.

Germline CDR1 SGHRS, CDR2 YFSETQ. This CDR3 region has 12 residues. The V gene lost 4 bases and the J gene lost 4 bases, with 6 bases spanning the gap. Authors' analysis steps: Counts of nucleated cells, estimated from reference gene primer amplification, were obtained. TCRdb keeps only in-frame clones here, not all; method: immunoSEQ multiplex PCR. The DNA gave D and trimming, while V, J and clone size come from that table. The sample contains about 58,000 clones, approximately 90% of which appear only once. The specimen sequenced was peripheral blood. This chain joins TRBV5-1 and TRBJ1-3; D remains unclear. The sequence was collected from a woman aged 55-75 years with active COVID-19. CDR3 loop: CASSPAGNTIYF. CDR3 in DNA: TGCGCCAGCAGCCCCGCGGGAAACACCATATATTTT.